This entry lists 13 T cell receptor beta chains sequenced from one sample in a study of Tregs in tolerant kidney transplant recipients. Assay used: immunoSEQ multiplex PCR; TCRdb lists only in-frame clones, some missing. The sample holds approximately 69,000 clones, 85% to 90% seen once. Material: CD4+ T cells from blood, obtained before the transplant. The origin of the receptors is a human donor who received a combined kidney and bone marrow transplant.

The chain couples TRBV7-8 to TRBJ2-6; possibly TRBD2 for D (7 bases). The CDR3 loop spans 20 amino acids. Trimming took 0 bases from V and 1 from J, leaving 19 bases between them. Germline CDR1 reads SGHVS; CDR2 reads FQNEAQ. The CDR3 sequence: CASSLARGPGGRSGANVLTF. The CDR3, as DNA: TGTGCCAGCAGCTTAGCGCGGGGGCCTGGCGGGAGATCTGGGGCCAACGTCCTGACTTTC.

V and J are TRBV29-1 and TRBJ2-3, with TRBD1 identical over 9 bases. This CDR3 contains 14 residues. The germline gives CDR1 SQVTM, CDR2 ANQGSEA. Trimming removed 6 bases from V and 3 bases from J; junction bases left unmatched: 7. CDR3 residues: CSVRTGASTDTQYF. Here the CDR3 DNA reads TGCAGCGTAAGGACAGGGGCAAGTACAGATACGCAGTATTTT.

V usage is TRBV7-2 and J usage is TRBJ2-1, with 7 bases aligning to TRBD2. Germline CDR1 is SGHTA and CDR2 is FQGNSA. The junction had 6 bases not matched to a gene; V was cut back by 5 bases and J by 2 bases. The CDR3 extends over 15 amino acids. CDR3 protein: CASSPVGGPYNEQFF. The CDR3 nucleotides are TGTGCCAGCAGCCCAGTGGGAGGGCCCTACAATGAGCAGTTCTTC. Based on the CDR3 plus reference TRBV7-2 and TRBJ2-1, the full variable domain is GAGVSQSPSNKVTEKGKDVELRCDPISGHTALYWYRQSLGQGLEFLIYFQGNSAPDKSGLPSDRFSAERTGGSVSTLTIQRTQQEDSAVYLCASSPVGGPYNEQFFGPGTRLTVL.

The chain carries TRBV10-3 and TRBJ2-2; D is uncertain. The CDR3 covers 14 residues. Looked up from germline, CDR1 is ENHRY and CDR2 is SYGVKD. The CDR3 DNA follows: TGTGCTGCCCTTGAGACACCAAACACCGGGGAGCTGTTTTTT. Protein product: CAALETPNTGELFF.

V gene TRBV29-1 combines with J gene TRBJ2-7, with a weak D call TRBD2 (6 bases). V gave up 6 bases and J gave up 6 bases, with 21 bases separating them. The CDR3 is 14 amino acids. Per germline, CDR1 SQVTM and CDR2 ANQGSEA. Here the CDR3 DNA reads TGCAGCGTGGTTTCGGGACTCTCGTCGGCCGAGCAGTACTTC. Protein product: CSVVSGLSSAEQYF.

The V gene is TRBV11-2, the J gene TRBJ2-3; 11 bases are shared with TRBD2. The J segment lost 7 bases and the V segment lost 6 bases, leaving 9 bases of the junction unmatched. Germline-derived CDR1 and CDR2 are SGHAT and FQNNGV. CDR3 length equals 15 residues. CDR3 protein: CASRGEGLAANTQYF. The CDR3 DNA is TGTGCCAGCAGGGGGGAGGGACTAGCGGCGAATACGCAGTATTTT.

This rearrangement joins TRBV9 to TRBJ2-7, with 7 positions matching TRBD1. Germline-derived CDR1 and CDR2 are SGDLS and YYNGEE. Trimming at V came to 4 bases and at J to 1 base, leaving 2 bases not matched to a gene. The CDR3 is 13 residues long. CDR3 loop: CASSTGQSYEQYF. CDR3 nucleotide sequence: TGTGCCAGCAGCACGGGACAGTCCTACGAGCAGTACTTC.

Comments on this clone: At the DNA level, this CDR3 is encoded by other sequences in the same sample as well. CDR3 in DNA: TGCGCCAGCAGCTCGGGACAGGGTTCAACTGAAGCTTTCTTT. Its translation is CASSSGQGSTEAFF. The chain is built from TRBV5-1 and TRBJ1-1, with 9 bases aligning to TRBD1. V lost 3 bases, J lost 5 bases, and 5 bases stayed unmatched. This CDR3 spans 14 amino acids. The germline CDR1 and CDR2 sequences are SGHRS and YFSETQ.

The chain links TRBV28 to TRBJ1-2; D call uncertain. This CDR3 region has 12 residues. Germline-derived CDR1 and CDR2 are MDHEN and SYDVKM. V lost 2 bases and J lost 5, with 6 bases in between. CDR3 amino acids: CASSLGPYGYTF. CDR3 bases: TGTGCCAGCAGTTTAGGGCCGTATGGCTACACCTTC.

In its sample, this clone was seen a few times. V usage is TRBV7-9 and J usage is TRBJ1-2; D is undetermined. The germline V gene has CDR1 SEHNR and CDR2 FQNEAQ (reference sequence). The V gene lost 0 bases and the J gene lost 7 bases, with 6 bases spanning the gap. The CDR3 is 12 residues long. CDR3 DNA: TGTGCCAGCAGCTTAGCGTACGGTGGCTACACCTTC. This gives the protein CASSLAYGGYTF.

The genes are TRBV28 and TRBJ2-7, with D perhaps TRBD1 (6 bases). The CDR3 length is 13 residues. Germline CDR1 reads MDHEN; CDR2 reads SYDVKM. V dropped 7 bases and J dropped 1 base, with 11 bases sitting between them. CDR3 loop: CASNEGVSYEQYF. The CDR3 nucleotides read TGTGCCAGCAATGAGGGGGTGTCCTACGAGCAGTACTTC. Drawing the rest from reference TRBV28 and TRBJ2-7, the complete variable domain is DVKVTQSSRYLVKRTGEKVFLECVQDMDHENMFWYRQDPGLGLRLIYFSYDVKMKEKGDIPEGYSVSREKKERFSLILESASTNQTSMYLCASNEGVSYEQYFGPGTRLTVT.

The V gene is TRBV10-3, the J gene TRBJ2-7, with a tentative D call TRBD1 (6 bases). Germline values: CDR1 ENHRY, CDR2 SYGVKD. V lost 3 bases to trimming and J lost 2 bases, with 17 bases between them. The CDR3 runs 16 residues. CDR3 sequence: CAISDPGQKDTYEQYF. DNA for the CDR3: TGTGCCATCAGTGACCCGGGACAAAAGGATACCTACGAGCAGTACTTC.

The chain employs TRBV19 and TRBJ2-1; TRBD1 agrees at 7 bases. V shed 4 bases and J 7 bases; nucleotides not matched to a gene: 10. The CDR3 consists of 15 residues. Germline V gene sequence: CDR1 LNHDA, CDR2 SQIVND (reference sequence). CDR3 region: CASSTRQGLRNEQFF. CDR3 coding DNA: TGTGCCAGTAGTACCCGACAGGGTCTTAGGAATGAGCAGTTCTTC.